This TCR beta chain was obtained from a study of cytomegalovirus exposure and HLA in healthy donors (dated by TCRdb to between 2016 and 2019). Notes on the research overall: An earlier analysis of approximately 640 of the donors reported 250 to 350 Gb of sequence data and about 100 million unique TCR beta sequences from some 180 million T cells. An early release that covered about 600 HLA-typed donors contained 250 to 350 gigabases of sequencing data and about 93 million unique TCR sequences. Of the roughly 430 genotyped donors, around 81% fell in the genetic ancestry cluster associated with self-reported Caucasian donors. The study was designed to test whether signatures of past pathogen exposure could be identified by cataloging public T cell receptors. The T cell repertoires of some 670 subjects were profiled by immunosequencing and related to cytomegalovirus serostatus. In addition to the first cohort of about 650 subjects, a separate validation cohort of over 90 different subjects was used. To predict cytomegalovirus infection status, the study brought together high-throughput TCR immunosequencing, statistical association of individual TCRs with disease status, and machine learning. In a later analysis, previously published TCR beta repertoires from more than 500 donors were re-analyzed and high-resolution HLA genotyping was added so that TCR occurrence patterns could be studied. Rather than drawing on any new phenotypic data, the later analysis identified candidate immune exposures from TCR beta sequences and the way those sequences occurred across donors. To decide whether each TCR beta V gene segment behaved as functional or pseudogenic, an earlier analysis of approximately 590 of the donors relied on high-throughput TCR beta sequencing. Alongside the repertoire data, information on donor age, sex, ethnicity and CMV serostatus was compiled. A later genetic analysis took genome-wide SNP genotypes for about 55% of the 666 donors and used that subset as a discovery cohort. Every repertoire in the discovery cohort had been generated on one and the same sequencing platform. Class I and class II HLA loci were covered by the typing at four-digit resolution. Typing coverage differed by locus: A, B, C, DRB1 and DQB1 were typed in roughly 620-630 donors, DQA1 in about 560, DPA1 in some 600, and DPB1 in 450 to 490. Four to six DR-DQ haplotypes were handled as single units for association and clustering, since linkage in the cohort was strong. Across about 380 genotyped donors of the cohort, an average of about 250,000 unique TCR beta nucleotide sequences per donor were sequenced, and about a sixth of those sequences were non-productive.

As to this clone: Its target antigen remains unknown. Per-base qualities were not stored, and no clone one base away is much larger.

Study-wide conclusions, independent of this receptor: Linkage disequilibrium might explain the correlated functional status among segregating V segments, but an unknown experimental factor could not be ruled out. A cluster of highly shared sequence variants was judged likely to represent a technical artifact of the sequencing pipeline. A further reported finding was that TCR beta sequences accurately predicted the HLA-A and HLA-B alleles for most subjects in the first cohort. In a later genetic analysis, fewer N-insertions in productive TCRs were reported among donors in an Asian-associated ancestry cluster than the roughly 700-donor mean. In vitro tests confirmed that a few of the cytomegalovirus-associated TCR beta chains recognize cytomegalovirus antigens. Cytomegalovirus status was reported to be diagnosed by the classifier with high specificity and sensitivity in both the original and validation cohorts. In a later analysis, several top co-occurrence clusters were reported to appear linked to parvovirus B19, influenza, CMV and Epstein-Barr virus. For the cohort, immune exposure information was limited to CMV serostatus. In a later analysis, HLA-associated TCR beta chains showed more clonal expansion and lower generation probabilities than non-associated chains that were equally common. In this cohort, only TCR beta chains were sequenced, and detectable features were limited by the absence of alpha or paired-chain data. Across donors, most TCR sequences were observed very rarely, whereas some public TCRs were present in many individuals. When HLA alleles, especially DR and DQ, strongly co-occurred, TCR associations were difficult to assign to individual alleles. In an earlier analysis of over 550 of the donors, most TCR beta V segments were observed in productive rearrangements about 90% or about 30% of the time, broadly matching IMGT annotations. It was suggested by the authors that the approach could potentially be generalized to other disease states and immunological phenotypes. A later analysis found that most CMV-associated TCR beta chains appeared HLA-restricted, with HLA associations seemingly driven largely by CMV exposure. In a later analysis, 16,951 TCR beta sequences were associated with specific HLA alleles at a false discovery rate of 0.05. Approximately 18 rarely observed V segments, including chromosome 9 orphons, were excluded from the earlier analysis of approximately 500 of the donors because counts were too low. In a later analysis, the rate of TCR association differed among HLA loci, with DRB1 alleles having the most associated TCRs and HLA-C alleles having the fewest. Because the 87-base-pair reads could not distinguish some IMGT-functional V segments, including TRBV6-2 and TRBV6-3, those segments were excluded. Sequencing depth was assumed to be roughly uniform across donors in the presence/absence analyses, though that assumption may not hold. A total of some 180 TCR beta chains were listed by the study as associated with cytomegalovirus. Because HLA typing was unavailable for some donors at each locus, only the typed subset was used in association tests. V-gene and J-gene trimming of TCR beta chains was associated with a missense DCLRE1C variant in a later genetic analysis, and the association was replicated in an independent cohort.

Based on the germline V gene (reference sequence), the CDR1 and CDR2 sequences are MNHEY and SMNVEV. V was cut back by 2 bases and J by 8 bases, leaving a gap of 9 bases between them. Including the terminal cysteine and phenylalanine, the CDR3 comprises 13 residues. Only the CDR3 DNA stays, 39 bases, in frame from base 1. Libraries were prepared through the immunoSEQ multiplex PCR assay. For the multiplex PCR, a mixture combining 60 forward primers for TCR Vbeta segments and 13 reverse primers for TCR Jbeta segments was used. Amplification of the CDR3 region of rearranged TCR beta genes was performed with a multiplex PCR assay on genomic DNA. The amplified TCR beta libraries were sequenced on the Illumina HiSeq System as 87-base-pair reads. The paper's processing steps were these. A later analysis tallied 75 million to 85 million unique TCR beta chains across the roughly 610 repertoires, and roughly 11 million of those chains were shared by two or more donors. To remove PCR and sequencing errors, raw reads were error-corrected and collapsed into unique sequences using a nearest-neighbor algorithm that merged closely related sequences. CDR3 sequences were aligned to IMGT reference sequences to assign V, D and J gene segments. For a sequence to be retained, a match of at least six nucleotides was required to both a V gene segment and a J gene segment. A rearrangement was called productive if the CDR3 had no stop codons and remained in frame with V and J, and every other rearrangement was called non-productive. Following IMGT convention, CDR3 was defined as the stretch from the second conserved V-encoded cysteine to the conserved J-encoded phenylalanine. Sequences without an unambiguous match to a single V gene segment were excluded from the earlier analysis of approximately 600 of the donors. An earlier analysis of 550 to 650 of the donors classified V segments as functional when productive rearrangements were above 56.7% and as segregating when the standard deviation between donors was above 5%. A statistical classification framework was built for diagnosing cytomegalovirus status from the catalog of TCR beta chain sequences. In a later analysis, V and J genes were assigned by comparing TCR nucleotide sequences against IMGT/GENE-DB human TR gene sequences. A later analysis assigned CDR3 sequences and most-parsimonious VDJ recombination scenarios with the TCRdist pipeline. In a later analysis, every TCR beta chain was defined by the combination of its CDR3 amino acid sequence and its V-gene family, and reads without a unique V-gene family were dropped. As a way to deal with suspected cross-contamination and a sequencing artifact, a later analysis dropped 640 or so nucleotide sequences that were highly shared and had low generation probability. For each public chain, a later analysis derived a clonal expansion index from normalized ranks of inferred template counts within each repertoire. In a later analysis, generation probabilities were computed with a VDJ recombination model fitted to out-of-frame rearrangements, and the resulting probabilities were checked against IGoR. Hypergeometric tests were used in a later analysis to score TCR-TCR, TCR-HLA and TCR-CMV co-occurrence, with a repertoire-size bias correction applied to the TCR pairs. To estimate false discovery rates, a later analysis permuted the HLA or CMV assignments 20 times. In a later analysis, co-occurring TCRs were grouped using DBSCAN, and TCRdist sequence similarity was added for clustering within HLA-allele-positive subsets. Repertoires with fewer than 30,000 or more than 120,000 public chains, plus five repertoires with anomalous nucleotide sharing, were excluded from co-occurrence clustering. Drawn from immuneACCESS, this table holds only the in-frame rearrangements with V and J called that TCRdb kept. Clones are partly lost; checked studies trace under half to an unresolved V gene and leave the rest unexplained. D and trimming come from the DNA, and the V and J calls and clone size come from that table. In this sample the table shows 95,000 to 100,000 clones, roughly 74% of which occur a single time. Approximately 2.1% of the sample is in the top ten clones.

In total, approximately 610 healthy bone marrow donors made up the cohort. At the time of sampling, every cohort member was nominally healthy, though immune exposures that went unrecorded were likely present. The donor was CMV seronegative and belonged to the group of 352 seronegative cohort members. Each donor provided a peripheral blood sample, and peripheral blood mononuclear cells were used for TCR beta sequencing. The Qiagen DNeasy Blood Extraction Kit was used to extract genomic DNA from the blood cell samples. This sequence originates from a woman aged 40 to 50 in good health and CMV-seronegative. The chain is assembled from TRBV27 and TRBJ1-4; the D gene is perhaps TRBD1, from 5 matching bases. Sequencing input: PBMCs. The CDR3 sequence is CASSLGREEKLFF. The sequence in DNA is TGTGCCAGCAGTTTAGGCAGGGAAGAAAAACTGTTTTTT.